The entry below gives a single T cell receptor (beta chain) sequence along with its context. This could be a read error, since a much larger clone is one nucleotide away. Other DNA variants within this sample encode the same CDR3. Methods used by the authors: Quality scores were absent from the junction-only immunoSEQ sequences, so filtering differed. Measured with immunoSEQ multiplex PCR; TCRdb has only the in-frame clones, and not every one. D and trimming were read from the DNA, whereas the V and J calls and clone size are those reported in that table. Counted here are some 1 million clones, approximately 76% occurring once; the ten biggest clones make up approximately 1.5%. This sample is part of a study of shared clonotypes between healthy human individuals. Study-level information: Donors consisted of a couple of women and a few men between 18 and 49.

The CDR3 is 12 residues long. Trimming cost V 6 bases and J 4 bases; bases outside gene matches: 1. Germline CDR1 MNHEY, CDR2 SVGAGI. The V call is TRBV6-5, the J call TRBJ2-7; 9 bases map to TRBD1. What was sequenced was memory CD4+ T cells sorted from blood. The sample's subset: CD45RA-negative fraction. The receptor was derived from a young man in good health. The DNA for the CDR3 is TGTGCCAGCAGGGGACAGGGATACGAGCAGTACTTC. Translating it yields CASRGQGYEQYF.